The present T cell receptor beta chain was sequenced within a study of a mutant IDH1 vaccine in newly diagnosed glioma. Overall study context: Treated patients comprised around 60% males and around 40% females, mean age roughly 44 years. Patients previously underwent radiotherapy, temozolomide, or both, and most underwent both.

The V gene lost 7 bases and the J gene lost 5 bases, with 14 bases spanning the gap. This CDR3 has 12 amino acids. Germline values: CDR1 SQVTM, CDR2 ANQGSEA. Comments on this clone: Its specificity is unknown.

Produced via immunoSEQ multiplex PCR; TCRdb's table is partial and in-frame only. The sample holds approximately 82,000 clones, around 85% seen once. Time point in this sample: week 23, last vaccination. Topical imiquimod was applied with each vaccine dose, which held 300 ug of mutant IDH1 20-mer peptide. The starting material was PBMCs, obtained from a glioma patient whose treatment included an IDH1 peptide vaccine. The TCR comes from a man aged 30 to 45 with glioma. Some clones in this sample may be carry-over from other donors' samples. V is TRBV29-1 and J is TRBJ1-1, with a tentative D call TRBD1 (6 bases). CDR3 in DNA: TGCAGCGGAGAGCTTAGGGGGACTGAAGCTTTCTTT. Its translation: CSGELRGTEAFF.